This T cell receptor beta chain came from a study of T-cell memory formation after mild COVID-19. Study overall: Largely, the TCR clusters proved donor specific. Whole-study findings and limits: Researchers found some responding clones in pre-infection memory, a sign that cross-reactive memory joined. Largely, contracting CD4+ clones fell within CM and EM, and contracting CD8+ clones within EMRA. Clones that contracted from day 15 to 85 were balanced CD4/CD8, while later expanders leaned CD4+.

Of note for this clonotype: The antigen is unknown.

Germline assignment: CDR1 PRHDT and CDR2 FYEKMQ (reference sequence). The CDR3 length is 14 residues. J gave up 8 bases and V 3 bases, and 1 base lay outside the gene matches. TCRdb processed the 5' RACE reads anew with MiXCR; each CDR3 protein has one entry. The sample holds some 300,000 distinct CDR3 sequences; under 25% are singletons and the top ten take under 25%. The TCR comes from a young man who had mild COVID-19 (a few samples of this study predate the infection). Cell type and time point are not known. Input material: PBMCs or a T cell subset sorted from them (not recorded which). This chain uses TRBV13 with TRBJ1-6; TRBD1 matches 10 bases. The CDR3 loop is CASSLDRGDSPLHF. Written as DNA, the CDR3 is TGTGCCAGCAGCTTGGACAGGGGGGATTCACCCCTCCACTTT.